A selection of T cell receptor beta chains follows, all from one sample in a study of PD-1 blockade in mismatch repair-deficient tumors. Using immunoSEQ multiplex PCR, the repertoire was profiled, and TCRdb retains in-frame clones only, with some absent. In the table there are 100,000 or so clones, 70% to 85% of which are singletons. This specimen was peripheral blood, taken 35 to 37 weeks after starting pembrolizumab. The receptors stem from an adult with mismatch repair-deficient cancer. Each CDR3 is given with its conserved first and last residue. A D gene is named only where the DNA matches it firmly. The listing skips clone size in some rows; elsewhere it reads once, few, many or a size class.

clone_size j_call d_call v_call cdr3_aa cdr3_nt
NA TRBJ1-4 TRBD1 TRBV7-2 CASSPGQGNWNEKLFF TGTGCCAGCAGCCCGGGACAGGGGAATTGGAATGAAAAACTGTTTTTT
NA TRBJ2-1 TRBD2 TRBV29-1 CSVLAGGGYNEQFF TGCAGCGTTCTAGCGGGAGGGGGTTACAATGAGCAGTTCTTC
NA TRBJ2-2 NA TRBV5-1 CASSLALGETGELFF TGCGCCAGCAGCTTGGCCCTCGGGGAAACCGGGGAGCTGTTTTTT
NA TRBJ2-2 TRBD1 TRBV5-8 CASSLEGTVNTGELFF TGTGCCAGCAGCTTGGAGGGGACAGTGAACACCGGGGAGCTGTTTTTT
NA TRBJ2-3 NA TRBV4-1 CASSQEATPDTQYF TGCGCCAGCAGCCAAGAGGCAACCCCCGATACGCAGTATTTT
once TRBJ2-3 NA TRBV4-1 CASKVTDRSDTQYF TGCGCCAGCAAGGTGACGGATCGGTCGGATACGCAGTATTTT
NA TRBJ2-2 NA TRBV5-1 CASSLVQALTGELFF TGCGCCAGCAGCTTGGTGCAGGCGTTGACCGGGGAGCTGTTTTTT
NA TRBJ2-5 NA TRBV5-1 CASSLGGLQETQYF TGCGCCAGCAGCTTGGGGGGGCTTCAAGAGACCCAGTACTTC
NA TRBJ2-1 NA TRBV11-3 CASSFGGRVGEQFF TGTGCCAGCAGCTTTGGAGGGAGAGTCGGTGAGCAGTTCTTC
few TRBJ2-1 TRBD2 TRBV27 CASSPVGLAAYNEQFF TGTGCCAGCAGCCCTGTTGGGCTAGCGGCTTACAATGAGCAGTTCTTC
NA TRBJ1-4 NA TRBV2 CASSVETAIPIKEKLFF TGTGCCAGCAGTGTTGAGACGGCAATACCAATCAAGGAAAAACTGTTTTTT
NA TRBJ1-5 NA TRBV19 CASSMGVNNQPQHF TGTGCCAGTAGTATGGGGGTTAACAATCAGCCCCAGCATTTT
NA TRBJ2-1 NA TRBV6-6 CASSLGTASYNEQFF TGTGCCAGCAGTCTCGGGACGGCGTCCTACAATGAGCAGTTCTTC
NA TRBJ1-4 NA TRBV29-1 CSVGRGGNEKLFF TGCAGCGTTGGCAGGGGCGGTAATGAAAAACTGTTTTTT
NA TRBJ2-5 TRBD1 TRBV7-2 CASSLVTGKGETQYF TGTGCCAGCAGCCTGGTGACAGGGAAAGGAGAGACCCAGTACTTC
NA TRBJ2-1 NA TRBV7-2 CASSLLGGPNEQFF TGTGCCAGCAGCCTCCTGGGGGGACCCAATGAGCAGTTCTTC
NA TRBJ2-3 NA TRBV29-1 CSVGAGSTDTQYF TGCAGCGTTGGTGCAGGGAGCACAGATACGCAGTATTTT
NA TRBJ2-2 NA TRBV5-1 CASSLETGTGELFF TGCGCCAGCAGCTTGGAGACAGGTACCGGGGAGCTGTTTTTT
NA TRBJ2-5 NA TRBV11-3 CASSLGKRASRAQETQYF TGTGCCAGCAGCTTAGGCAAGCGGGCCTCTCGGGCCCAAGAGACCCAGTACTTC
NA TRBJ2-5 NA TRBV20-1 CSAGRETQYF TGCAGTGCAGGCCGGGAGACCCAGTACTTC
NA TRBJ1-2 NA TRBV4-3 CASSPQTQAQEGYTF TGCGCCAGCAGCCCCCAGACCCAGGCCCAAGAGGGCTACACCTTC
few TRBJ1-2 NA TRBV7-9 CASSLEGQGSYGYTF TGTGCCAGCAGCTTAGAGGGACAAGGGAGCTATGGCTACACCTTC
NA TRBJ1-5 TRBD1 TRBV7-9 CASSPDRVNQPQHF TGTGCCAGCAGCCCAGACAGGGTGAATCAGCCCCAGCATTTT
NA TRBJ2-7 NA TRBV27 CASSLDRDRGSYEQYF TGTGCCAGCAGTTTAGATAGGGACCGGGGCTCCTACGAGCAGTACTTC
once TRBJ2-7 TRBD2 TRBV5-4 CASSRLAGSYEQYF TGTGCCAGCAGCCGCCTAGCGGGGAGTTACGAGCAGTACTTC
few TRBJ2-3 NA TRBV4-2 CASSHAIEGTDTQYF TGTGCCAGCAGCCACGCCATCGAGGGCACAGATACGCAGTATTTT
NA TRBJ1-1 TRBD1 TRBV9 CASSFSTGVSTEAFF TGTGCCAGCAGCTTTTCGACAGGGGTGAGCACTGAAGCTTTCTTT
NA TRBJ1-5 NA TRBV5-4 CASSFGGRGNQPQHF TGTGCCAGCAGCTTCGGAGGGCGCGGTAATCAGCCCCAGCATTTT
NA TRBJ2-2 NA TRBV29-1 CSVQGSSGELFF TGCAGCGTCCAGGGGTCGAGCGGGGAGCTGTTTTTT
NA TRBJ2-1 TRBD1 TRBV9 CASSVGQGVSYNEQFF TGTGCCAGCAGCGTGGGACAGGGGGTCTCCTACAATGAGCAGTTCTTC
NA TRBJ1-2 NA TRBV5-4 CASSPPEGNFRGYTF TGTGCCAGCAGCCCACCGGAGGGGAATTTCCGCGGCTACACCTTC
NA TRBJ2-2 TRBD1 TRBV10-3 CAISGKSGRGTVNTGELFF TGTGCCATCAGTGGGAAGTCAGGGAGAGGGACAGTAAACACCGGGGAGCTGTTTTTT
NA TRBJ2-7 NA TRBV27 CASSLNPRTYEQYF TGTGCCAGCAGTTTAAATCCCAGAACCTACGAGCAGTACTTC
NA TRBJ2-3 TRBD2 TRBV27 CASSLAGLGPSNTQYF TGTGCCAGCAGCCTGGCGGGACTAGGACCGAGCAATACGCAGTATTTT
once TRBJ2-7 NA TRBV28 CASSFMGTISYEQYF TGTGCCAGCAGTTTCATGGGGACCATTTCCTACGAGCAGTACTTC
NA TRBJ2-5 TRBD2 TRBV5-4 CASSLTRERVETQYF TGTGCCAGCAGCTTGACGCGGGAGAGGGTTGAGACCCAGTACTTC
NA TRBJ2-3 NA TRBV30 CAWSSTGDIRGSTDTQYF TGTGCCTGGAGTTCGACCGGGGATATCCGCGGGAGCACAGATACGCAGTATTTT
few TRBJ2-6 NA TRBV7-3 CASSFQGSGANVLTF TGTGCCAGCAGCTTTCAGGGATCTGGGGCCAACGTCCTGACTTTC
NA TRBJ2-5 TRBD2 TRBV27 CASSLDSGETQYF TGTGCCAGCAGTTTAGATAGCGGGGAGACCCAGTACTTC
NA TRBJ2-1 NA TRBV7-7 CASSTGEGNEQFF TGTGCTAGCAGTACAGGGGAGGGGAATGAGCAGTTCTTC
once TRBJ2-7 TRBD2 TRBV5-4 CASSLGGASGAYEQYF TGTGCCAGCAGCTTGGGGGGGGCTAGCGGGGCCTACGAGCAGTACTTC
NA TRBJ1-2 NA TRBV7-2 CASSLEPGGVGYTF TGTGCCAGCAGCTTAGAGCCAGGAGGAGTTGGCTACACCTTC
NA TRBJ1-5 TRBD1 TRBV6-1 CASSNPGGAGQPQHF TGTGCCAGCAGTAACCCAGGGGGCGCGGGGCAGCCCCAGCATTTT
many TRBJ1-1 TRBD1 TRBV6-1 CASSPQGARDTEAFF TGTGCCAGCAGTCCTCAGGGGGCCAGGGACACTGAAGCTTTCTTT
NA TRBJ1-1 NA TRBV15 CATSRDLGDIMNTEAFF TGTGCCACCAGCAGAGATTTGGGTGACATTATGAACACTGAAGCTTTCTTT
NA TRBJ2-2 TRBD2 TRBV18 CASRLAPNTGELFF TGTGCCAGCCGACTAGCGCCGAACACCGGGGAGCTGTTTTTT
NA TRBJ1-5 TRBD1 TRBV28 CASSSQWTGGENQPQHF TGTGCCAGCAGTTCTCAATGGACAGGGGGCGAGAATCAGCCCCAGCATTTT
few TRBJ1-2 NA TRBV27 CASSPLDRDYGYTF TGTGCCAGCAGTCCGCTGGACAGAGATTATGGCTACACCTTC
NA TRBJ1-5 TRBD1 TRBV18 CASSLGQGTDQPQHF TGTGCCAGCTCCCTTGGACAGGGTACCGATCAGCCCCAGCATTTT
NA TRBJ1-1 NA TRBV19 CASSIRGENTEAFF TGTGCCAGTAGTATAAGGGGAGAGAACACTGAAGCTTTCTTT
few TRBJ2-7 NA TRBV4-1 CASSQGLPYEQYF TGCGCCAGCAGCCAAGGGCTCCCCTACGAGCAGTACTTC
NA TRBJ1-3 NA TRBV14 CASSLPDPQGSGNTIYF TGTGCCAGCAGCCTACCCGATCCCCAGGGGTCTGGAAACACCATATATTTT
NA TRBJ2-1 NA TRBV5-5 CASSLSKGYNEQFF TGTGCCAGCAGCCTTTCTAAGGGTTACAATGAGCAGTTCTTC
NA TRBJ2-7 NA TRBV27 CASSFGTANYEQYF TGTGCCAGCAGTTTTGGCACCGCCAACTACGAGCAGTACTTC
NA TRBJ1-1 TRBD1 TRBV29-1 CSGGQGGKAEAFF TGCAGCGGGGGACAGGGCGGCAAAGCTGAAGCTTTCTTT
NA TRBJ2-3 NA TRBV7-2 CASLSGLGADTQYF TGTGCCAGCTTGTCGGGGTTAGGAGCAGATACGCAGTATTTT
NA TRBJ2-1 TRBD1 TRBV28 CASSFLGTDNEQFF TGTGCCAGCAGTTTCCTTGGGACAGACAATGAGCAGTTCTTC